Sequencing of this T cell receptor (beta chain) was carried out in a study of cytomegalovirus exposure and HLA in healthy donors. Germline-derived CDR1 and CDR2 are MGHRA and YSYEKL. The CDR3 runs 18 residues. The V gene end was trimmed by 1 base and the J gene end by 0 bases; junction bases not matched to a gene: 9. Sequencing was performed with immunoSEQ multiplex PCR; in TCRdb, only in-frame clones are kept and a portion is missing. The table includes over 150,000 clones, roughly 86% detected once. Notes on this clone: Its antigen is undetermined.

Study conclusions and caveats: Cytomegalovirus-associated TCR beta chains were listed, numbering some 150. The study found most TCR sequences rare, yet found some public TCRs in many donors.

This receptor was identified in a woman between 18 and 30 years old in good health and CMV-seropositive. The chain has TRBV4-1 and TRBJ2-1, with 7 bases fitting TRBD2. Input material: PBMCs. The CDR3 loop is CASSQGRGRGSSYNEQFF. CDR3 bases: TGCGCCAGCAGCCAAGGTCGCGGGCGGGGGAGCTCCTACAATGAGCAGTTCTTC.